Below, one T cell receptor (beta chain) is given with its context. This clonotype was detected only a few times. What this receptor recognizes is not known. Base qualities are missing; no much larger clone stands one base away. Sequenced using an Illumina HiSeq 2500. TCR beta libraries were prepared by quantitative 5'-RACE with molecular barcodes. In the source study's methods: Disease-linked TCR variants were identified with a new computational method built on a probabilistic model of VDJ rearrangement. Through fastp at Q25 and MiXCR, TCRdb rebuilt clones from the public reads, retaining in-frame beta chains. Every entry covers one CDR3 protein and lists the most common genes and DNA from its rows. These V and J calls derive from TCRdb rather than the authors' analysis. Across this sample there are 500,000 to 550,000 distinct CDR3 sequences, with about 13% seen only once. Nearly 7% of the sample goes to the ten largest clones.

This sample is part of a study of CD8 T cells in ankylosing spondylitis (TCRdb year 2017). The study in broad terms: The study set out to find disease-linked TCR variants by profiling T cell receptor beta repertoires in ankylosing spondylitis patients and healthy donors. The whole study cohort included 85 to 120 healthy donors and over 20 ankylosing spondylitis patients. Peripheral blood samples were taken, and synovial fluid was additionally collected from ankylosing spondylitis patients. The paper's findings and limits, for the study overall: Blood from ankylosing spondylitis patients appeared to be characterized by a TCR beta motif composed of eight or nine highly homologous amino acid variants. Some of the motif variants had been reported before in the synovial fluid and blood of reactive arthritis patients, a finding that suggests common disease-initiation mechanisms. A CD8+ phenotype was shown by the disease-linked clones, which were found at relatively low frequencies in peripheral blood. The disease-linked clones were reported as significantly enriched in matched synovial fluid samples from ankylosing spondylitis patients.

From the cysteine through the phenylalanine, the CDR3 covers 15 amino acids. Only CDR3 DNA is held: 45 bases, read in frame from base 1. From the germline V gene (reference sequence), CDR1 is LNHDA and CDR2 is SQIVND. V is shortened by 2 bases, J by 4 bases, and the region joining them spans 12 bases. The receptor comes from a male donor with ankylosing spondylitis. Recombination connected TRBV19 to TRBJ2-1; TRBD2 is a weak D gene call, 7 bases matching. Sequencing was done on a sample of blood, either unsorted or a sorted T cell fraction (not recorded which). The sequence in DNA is TGTGCCAGTAGTATAATAAGGGGGGGGTACAATGAGCAGTTCTTC. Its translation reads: CASSIIRGGYNEQFF.